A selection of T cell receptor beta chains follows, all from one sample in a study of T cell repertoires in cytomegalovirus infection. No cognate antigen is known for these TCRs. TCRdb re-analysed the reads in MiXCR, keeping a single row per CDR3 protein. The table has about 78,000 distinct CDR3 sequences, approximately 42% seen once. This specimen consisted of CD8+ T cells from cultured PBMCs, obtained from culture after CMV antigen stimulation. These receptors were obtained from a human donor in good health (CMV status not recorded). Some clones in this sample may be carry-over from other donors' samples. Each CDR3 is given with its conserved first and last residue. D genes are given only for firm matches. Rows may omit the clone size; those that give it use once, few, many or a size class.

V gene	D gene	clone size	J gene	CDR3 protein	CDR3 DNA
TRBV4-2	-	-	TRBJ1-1	CASSQRALNTEAFF	TGTGCCAGCAGCCAACGGGCCCTGAACACTGAAGCTTTCTTT
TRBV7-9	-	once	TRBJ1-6	CASSLPQGADNSPLHF	TGTGCCAGCAGTCTACCACAGGGTGCGGATAATTCACCCCTCCACTTT
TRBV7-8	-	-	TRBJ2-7	CASSLGQRYEQYF	TGTGCCAGCAGCCTCGGACAGCGCTACGAGCAGTACTTC
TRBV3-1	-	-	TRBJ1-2	CASSQTPSGDLSNYGYTF	TGTGCCAGCAGCCAAACCCCAAGCGGCGACCTTTCTAACTATGGCTACACCTTC
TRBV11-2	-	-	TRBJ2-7	CASSQWATTYYEQYF	TGTGCCAGCAGCCAATGGGCTACCACCTACTACGAGCAGTACTTC
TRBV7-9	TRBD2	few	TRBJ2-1	CASSGLAGSSYNEQFF	TGTGCCAGCAGCGGACTAGCGGGGAGCTCCTACAATGAGCAGTTCTTC
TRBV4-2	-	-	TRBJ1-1	CASSRTENTEAFF	TGTGCCAGCAGCCGGACAGAGAACACTGAAGCTTTCTTT
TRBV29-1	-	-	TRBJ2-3	CSVRTGNTDTQYF	TGCAGCGTCCGGACGGGCAACACAGATACGCAGTATTTT
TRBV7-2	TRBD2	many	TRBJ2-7	CASSPTLAGGHPGYEQYF	TGTGCCAGCAGCCCCACGCTAGCGGGGGGGCATCCGGGGTACGAGCAGTACTTC
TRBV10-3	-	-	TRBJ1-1	CAISGIQEAFF	TGTGCCATCAGTGGAATCCAGGAGGCTTTCTTT
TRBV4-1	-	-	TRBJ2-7	CASSQVKGGYEQYF	TGCGCCAGCAGCCAAGTGAAGGGCGGCTACGAGCAGTACTTC
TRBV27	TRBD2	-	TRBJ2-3	CASSPAGGGPTDTQYF	TGTGCCAGCAGTCCAGCCGGGGGGGGACCCACAGATACGCAGTATTTT
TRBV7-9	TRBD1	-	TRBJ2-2	CASSSGTGDTGELFF	TGTGCCAGCAGCTCTGGGACAGGTGATACCGGGGAGCTGTTTTTT
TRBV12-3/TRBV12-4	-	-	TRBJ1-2	CASSFSTAPQGEGYTF	TGTGCCAGCAGTTTTTCGACAGCCCCGCAGGGAGAGGGCTACACCTTC
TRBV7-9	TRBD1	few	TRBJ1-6	CASSPQDREGGTPLHF	TGTGCCAGCAGCCCTCAAGACAGGGAGGGAGGGACACCCCTCCACTTT
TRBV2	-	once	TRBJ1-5	CASMLSRQTSNQPQHF	TGTGCCAGCATGCTTTCGCGACAGACTAGCAATCAGCCCCAGCATTTT
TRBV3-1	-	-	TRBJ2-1	CASSPSAQGPNEQFF	TGTGCCAGCAGCCCGTCCGCCCAGGGTCCCAATGAGCAGTTCTTC
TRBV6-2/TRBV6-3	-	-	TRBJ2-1	CASSARTEGYNEQFF	TGTGCCAGCAGTGCCAGGACGGAGGGGTACAATGAGCAGTTCTTC
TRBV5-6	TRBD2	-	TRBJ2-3	CASSPVGLGEDTQYF	TGTGCCAGCAGCCCTGTGGGACTAGGAGAAGATACGCAGTATTTT
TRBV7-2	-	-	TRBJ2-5	CASSLGRGHETQYF	TGTGCCAGCAGCTTAGGTCGGGGGCACGAGACCCAGTACTTC
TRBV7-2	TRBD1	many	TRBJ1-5	CASSWTGGIDSNQPQHF	TGTGCCAGCAGCTGGACAGGGGGTATAGATAGCAATCAGCCCCAGCATTTT
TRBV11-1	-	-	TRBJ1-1	CASSFNRVNTEAFF	TGTGCCAGCAGCTTTAACAGGGTGAACACTGAAGCTTTCTTT
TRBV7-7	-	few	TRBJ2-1	CASSLAAGSNNEQFF	TGTGCTAGCAGCTTAGCCGCCGGTAGCAACAATGAGCAGTTCTTC
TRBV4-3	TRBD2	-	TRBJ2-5	CASSRETAGGGGTQYF	TGCGCCAGCAGCCGAGAGACAGCGGGGGGCGGGGGGACCCAGTACTTC
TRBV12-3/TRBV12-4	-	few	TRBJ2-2	CASSPQDRANTGELFF	TGTGCCAGCAGTCCTCAGGACAGAGCGAACACCGGGGAGCTGTTTTTT
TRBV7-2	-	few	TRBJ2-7	CASSPSWGPYEQYF	TGTGCCAGCAGCCCCTCATGGGGTCCCTACGAGCAGTACTTC
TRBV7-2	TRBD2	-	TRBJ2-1	CASSSDPIAGGYNEQFF	TGTGCCAGCAGCTCCGACCCGATAGCGGGGGGATACAATGAGCAGTTCTTC
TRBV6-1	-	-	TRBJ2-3	CASSDMGASTDTQYF	TGTGCCAGCAGTGACATGGGGGCCAGCACAGATACGCAGTATTTT
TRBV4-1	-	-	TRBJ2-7	CASSQEFRTVDEQYF	TGCGCCAGCAGCCAAGAGTTTCGGACAGTCGACGAGCAGTACTTC
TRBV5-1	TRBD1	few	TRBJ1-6	CASSKTGGGNSPLHF	TGCGCCAGCAGCAAAACAGGGGGCGGTAATTCACCCCTCCACTTT
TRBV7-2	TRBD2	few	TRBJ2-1	CASSPRLATNSYNEQFF	TGTGCCAGCAGCCCAAGACTAGCTACAAATTCCTACAATGAGCAGTTCTTC
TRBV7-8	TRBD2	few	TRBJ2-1	CASPPSGGGDEQFF	TGTGCCAGCCCCCCCTCGGGGGGGGGGGATGAGCAGTTCTTC
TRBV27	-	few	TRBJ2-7	CASSPRAGSYEQYF	TGTGCCAGCAGTCCCAGGGCAGGCTCCTACGAGCAGTACTTC
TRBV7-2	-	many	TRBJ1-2	CAAKRQYYGYTF	TGTGCCGCGAAGAGACAGTACTATGGCTACACCTTC